This TCR beta chain was sequenced during a study of breast tumors, draining lymph nodes, adjacent tissues. Study-wide points: Tumor repertoires ranked between lymph nodes and nontumor tissue in diversity, with V and J gene preferences. That most tumor T cells come from lymph nodes remained unproven. Findings are consistent with lymph node origin and intratumoral expansion of most tumor T cells. Luminal-like breast cancer showed significantly higher tumor–nontumor repertoire similarity than basal-like.

The germline gives CDR1 LGHNA, CDR2 YSLEER. The V and J ends lost 5 bases and 0 bases respectively, with 13 bases between them. The CDR3 is 16 amino acids. Breast cancer patients provided tissue from their axillary draining lymph nodes. This clonotype has just a few counts. Its antigen is not identified. This may stem from a read error, because a much larger clone lies one nucleotide away. TCRdb recomputed calls from the multiplex PCR reads with MiXCR, one row per CDR3 protein. This table has under 350,000 distinct CDR3 sequences, around 30% appearing once. The source of this sequence is a female donor with breast cancer. Some clones in this sample may be carry-over from other donors' samples. What was sequenced was axillary lymph node tissue. The genes are TRBV4-3 and TRBJ2-2; D possibly corresponds to TRBD1 (7 bases). CDR3 sequence: CASSLGGQPNTGELFF. CDR3 DNA: TGCGCCAGCAGCTTGGGGGGACAGCCGAACACCGGGGAGCTGTTTTTT.